This T cell receptor beta chain is drawn from a study of blood T cell repertoires in COVID-19. Study background: The origin of the acute and convalescent COVID-19 samples was the United States, Italy and Spain.

Methods used by the authors: Estimates of nucleated cell counts were drawn from the amplification of reference gene primers. Repertoires were generated with immunoSEQ multiplex PCR, while TCRdb's copy carries only in-frame clones and drops some. V and J calls and clone size are copied from that table; D and trimming were computed from the DNA. The table lists about 220,000 clones, approximately 85% of them singletons, with approximately 2.6% in the top ten. This CDR3 has 15 residues. Germline lookup yields CDR1 LGHDT and CDR2 YNNKEL (reference sequence). V gave up 3 bases and J gave up 5 bases, with 13 bases separating them.

J is TRBJ2-2 and V is TRBV3-1 (or the pseudogene TRBV3-2); weak D call: TRBD1 (7 bases). This TCR came from a man aged 50-59 years who had recovered from COVID-19. The sequencing input was peripheral blood. CDR3 sequence (DNA): TGTGCCAGCAGCCACAGACAGGGAGGTACCGGGGAGCTGTTTTTT. Protein: CASSHRQGGTGELFF.